These T cell receptor beta chains were read from a single sample in a study of cytomegalovirus exposure and HLA in healthy donors. Data came from immunoSEQ multiplex PCR; TCRdb stores just in-frame clones and leaves some out. The data hold around 110,000 clones, with over 75% observed a single time. Sequencing was performed on PBMCs. The receptors stem from a male donor in good health and CMV-seronegative. The CDR3 runs from the conserved cysteine through the conserved F or W. D genes are given only for firm matches. Not all rows give a size; the values are once, few, many and, for expanded clones, a class.

>TRBJ2-1|TRBD2|-|TRBV12-5
TGTGCTAGTGGTTTGGTACTAGCGGGAGGAGCTATCAATGAGCAGTTCTTC
CASGLVLAGGAINEQFF
>TRBJ2-7|TRBD2|-|TRBV28
TGTGCCAGCAGTTTTTCGAGCGGGAGGTCCTACGAGCAGTACTTC
CASSFSSGRSYEQYF
>TRBJ2-2|TRBD1|once|TRBV28
TGTGCCAGCAGATGGGACAGGGGTAACACCGGGGGGCTGTTTTTT
CASRWDRGNTGGLFF
>TRBJ1-1|-|-|TRBV7-2
TGTGCCAGCAGCTTAGTTCTTAACACTGAAGCTTTCTTT
CASSLVLNTEAFF
>TRBJ1-2|-|-|TRBV4-1
TGCGCCAGCAGCCAAGTAGGCACAGCCTTACGGGGCTACACCTTC
CASSQVGTALRGYTF
>TRBJ2-5|TRBD2|-|TRBV28
TGTGCCAGCAGCCTGACTAGCGGCGCCGGGACCCAGTACTTC
CASSLTSGAGTQYF
>TRBJ2-7|-|-|TRBV9
TGTGCCAGCAGCCCGTCGGACAGAAACTACGAGCAGTACTTC
CASSPSDRNYEQYF
>TRBJ1-4|-|few|TRBV18
TGTGCCAGCTCACCTAGCAGGGCGGGGGAAAAACTGTTTTTT
CASSPSRAGEKLFF
>TRBJ2-7|-|-|TRBV15
TGTGCCACCAGCAGAGATAGCGGCGGACCCCGCGAGCAGTACTTC
CATSRDSGGPREQYF
>TRBJ2-7|-|-|TRBV6-5
TGTGCCAGCAGTTACGGGGACAACTACGAGCAGTACTTC
CASSYGDNYEQYF
>TRBJ2-1|TRBD2|few|TRBV6-6
TGTGCCAGCAGAAGTCTAGCGGATGCCTTCAATGAGCAGTTCTTC
CASRSLADAFNEQFF
>TRBJ2-5|-|-|TRBV10-3
TGTGCCATCTCTTCGCAAGCACAAGAGACCCAGTACTTC
CAISSQAQETQYF
>TRBJ2-3|TRBD2|-|TRBV7-2
TGTGCCAGCAGCTTAGGACTAGCGGGAGGCACAGATACGCAGTATTTT
CASSLGLAGGTDTQYF
>TRBJ2-3|TRBD1|-|TRBV5-4
TGTGCCAGCAGCTTGCTCGGACAGGGTACAGATACGCAGTATTTT
CASSLLGQGTDTQYF
>TRBJ2-1|-|-|TRBV6-5
TGTGCCAGCAGCCTAGGGGGAGGGCCTGCCAATGAGCAGTTCTTC
CASSLGGGPANEQFF
>TRBJ1-5|-|-|TRBV2
TGTGCCACCGGGAGAAATCAGCCCCAGCATTTT
CATGRNQPQHF
>TRBJ2-5|TRBD2|once|TRBV5-1
TGCGCCAGCAGCTTAACTAGCGGGAGAGAGACCCAGTACTTC
CASSLTSGRETQYF
>TRBJ2-2|-|few|TRBV2
TGTGCCAGCAGTGTAGCAGACAGTAACACCGGGGAGCTGTTTTTT
CASSVADSNTGELFF
>TRBJ2-7|TRBD2|-|TRBV13
TGTGCCAGCAGCTTTCGCCCGACGGGACTAGCCTACGAGCAGTACTTC
CASSFRPTGLAYEQYF
>TRBJ1-5|-|-|TRBV27
TGTGCCAGCAGTTTTAGCTGGGGCAATCAGCCCCAGCATTTT
CASSFSWGNQPQHF
>TRBJ1-5|TRBD1|few|TRBV7-2
TGTGCCAGCAGCTTGGCCAGGGGGACAGCCCAGCATTTT
CASSLARGTAQHF
>TRBJ2-5|TRBD1|-|TRBV5-1
TGCGCCAGCAGGACCGGATCCGGGACAGGGAGGGTAGAGACCCAGTACTTC
CASRTGSGTGRVETQYF
>TRBJ2-5|-|-|TRBV7-9
TGTGCCAGCAGCTTAGAGGGGATCCGAGATACCCAGTACTTC
CASSLEGIRDTQYF
>TRBJ2-1|-|-|TRBV29-1
TGCAGCGTTCATAGGGACAACTACAATGAGCAGTTCTTC
CSVHRDNYNEQFF
>TRBJ2-2|TRBD2|-|TRBV4-2
TGTGCCAGCAGAGAGACTAGCGTGACCGGGGAGCTGTTTTTT
CASRETSVTGELFF
>TRBJ1-1|-|-|TRBV6-1
TGTGCCAGCACAAGGGGGGGGATGAACACTGAAGCTTTCTTT
CASTRGGMNTEAFF
>TRBJ2-5|TRBD2|-|TRBV11-2
TGTGCCAGCAGCACACGGACTAGCGGAAAAGGAGAGACCCAGTACTTC
CASSTRTSGKGETQYF
>TRBJ2-7|TRBD1|few|TRBV28
TGTGCCAGCAGTTTCAGCAGTCTGGTTAAGATCTCCGACAGGGGAAGGGAGCAGTACTTC
CASSFSSLVKISDRGREQYF
>TRBJ2-7|-|-|TRBV5-4
TGTGCCAGCAGCTTGACGGCAGGGAGGTCCTACGAGCAGTACTTC
CASSLTAGRSYEQYF
>TRBJ2-5|TRBD1|few|TRBV5-6
TGTGCCAGCAGCCCCCCCCCACAGGACAGGCCAAAAGACCAAGAGACCCAGTACTTC
CASSPPPQDRPKDQETQYF
>TRBJ2-5|TRBD1|once|TRBV6-5
TGTGCCAGCAGACGGACAGGGAGGGAGACCCAGTACTTC
CASRRTGRETQYF
>TRBJ2-5|TRBD2|-|TRBV28
TGTGCCAGCAATCCGGGGAGGGCTAGCGGGAGGGGAGAGACCCAGTACTTC
CASNPGRASGRGETQYF
>TRBJ1-4|-|-|TRBV4-1
TGCGCCAGCAGCCAAATAGGGAGGCCCGTTGCAACTAATGAAAAACTGTTTTTT
CASSQIGRPVATNEKLFF
>TRBJ2-1|-|-|TRBV30
TGTGCCTGGAGTGTCTCTCGGGAGCAGTTCTTC
CAWSVSREQFF
>TRBJ2-7|-|-|TRBV7-6
TGTGCCAGCAGCTTAGGAACAAGTGCATACGAGCAGTACTTC
CASSLGTSAYEQYF
>TRBJ1-3|-|few|TRBV2
TGTGCCAGCAGTGTAGTCGATCGCTCTGGAAACACCATATATTTT
CASSVVDRSGNTIYF
>TRBJ1-1|-|-|TRBV10-2
TGCGCCAGCAGTGAGTCGCGGGCCGCAAACCGTCATGAAGCTTTCTTT
CASSESRAANRHEAFF
>TRBJ2-7|-|-|TRBV27
TGTGCCAGCAGTGGCGGTAATTTGGGGGGAGTACGGCAGTACTTC
CASSGGNLGGVRQYF
>TRBJ2-1|-|-|TRBV27
TGTGCCAGCAGTTTATCATTGGGGGGCAATGAGCAGTTCTTC
CASSLSLGGNEQFF
>TRBJ1-4|-|-|TRBV2
TGTGCCAGCCTTCGGGGGGGGACAACTAATGAAAAACTGTTTTTT
CASLRGGTTNEKLFF
>TRBJ1-2|TRBD1|-|TRBV5-6
TGTGCCAGCAGCCCCGGACAGGGGGCCGTAGGCTACACCTTC
CASSPGQGAVGYTF
>TRBJ2-5|TRBD2|-|TRBV2
TGTGCCAGCATCTTCAGGGGGGGACTAGCGGGAGTCGGGGAGACCCAGTACTTC
CASIFRGGLAGVGETQYF
>TRBJ2-7|TRBD2|-|TRBV19
TGTGCCAGTAGTATGCGACTAGCGGGCTACGAGCAGTACTTC
CASSMRLAGYEQYF
>TRBJ2-7|TRBD2|few|TRBV4-1
TGCGCCAGCAGCCAACATTCACTAGCGGGTAAATTCTACGAGCAGTACTTC
CASSQHSLAGKFYEQYF
>TRBJ2-7|TRBD1|-|TRBV6-1
TGTGCCAGCAGGACGGGGACAGGGGTCTACGAGCAGTACTTC
CASRTGTGVYEQYF
>TRBJ2-1|-|-|TRBV20-1
TGCAGTGCTTACTCCTACAATGAGCAGTTCTTC
CSAYSYNEQFF
>TRBJ2-3|-|-|TRBV4-1
TGCGCCAGCAGCCAACACCTCCGGACAGATACGCAGTATTTT
CASSQHLRTDTQYF
>TRBJ2-2|-|few|TRBV7-9
TGTGCCAGCAGTCCTGGACGGGATGCGAACACCGGGGAGCTGTTTTTT
CASSPGRDANTGELFF
>TRBJ2-2|TRBD2|-|TRBV5-4
TGTGCCAGCAGCCTCGGACTAGCGGCGAACACCGGGGAGCTGTTTTTT
CASSLGLAANTGELFF
>TRBJ1-2|TRBD1|-|TRBV6-6
TGTGCCAGCAGTCCCTGGGGGACAGGGGACGGTGGCTACACCTTC
CASSPWGTGDGGYTF
>TRBJ2-7|-|-|TRBV5-6
TGTGCCAGCAGCTTGACTGGTCTCGAGGACGAGCAGTACTTC
CASSLTGLEDEQYF
>TRBJ2-5|-|-|TRBV18
TGTGCCAGCTCACCATCTACCCGACGAGCGGGAGAGACCCAGTACTTC
CASSPSTRRAGETQYF
>TRBJ1-4|TRBD1|-|TRBV5-1
TGCGCCAGCAGCCGGGACAGGGGGCTTGTTGAAAAACTGTTTTTT
CASSRDRGLVEKLFF
>TRBJ2-3|-|-|TRBV15
TGTGCCACCAGCCCCAAGGACTATTGGAACACAGATACGCAGTATTTT
CATSPKDYWNTDTQYF
>TRBJ1-3|TRBD1|-|TRBV6-1
TGTGCCACCCAGGCGGACAGGGCGGCTGGAAACACCATATATTTT
CATQADRAAGNTIYF